This entry lists 30 T cell receptor beta chains sequenced from one sample in a study of blood T cell repertoires in COVID-19 (dated by TCRdb to between 2020 and 2021). Library creation used the immunoSEQ multiplex PCR assay. The table was pulled from immuneACCESS by TCRdb, which kept in-frame rearrangements only. Such tables lose some clones; where checked, under half of the loss comes from unresolved V genes, and the rest has no known cause. The sample profile shows roughly 15,000 clones; 83% of them were found once. Jointly, the top ten make up under 30% of the sample. Specimen: peripheral blood. The source of these receptors is a woman aged 60 to 75 with acute or convalescent COVID-19.

The J gene is TRBJ2-7, the V gene TRBV19; D might be TRBD2 (5 bases). CDR3 length equals 17 residues. Per the germline V gene, CDR1 is LNHDA and CDR2 is SQIVND (reference sequence). The V and J ends lost 3 bases and 2 bases respectively, with 20 bases between them. In DNA, the CDR3 is TGTGCCAGTAGTATTTTAGGCGTCGGACCGGGGACCTACGAGCAGTACTTC. This codes for CASSILGVGPGTYEQYF.

V and J are TRBV15 and TRBJ2-1, with TRBD1 identical over 7 bases. J lost 4 bases, V lost 1 base, and 4 bases had no gene match. The CDR3 has 15 amino acids. CDR1 and CDR2 from the germline V gene are LNHNV and YYDKDF (reference sequence). In DNA, the CDR3 is TGTGCCACCAGCAGAGTTAGGACAGGATACAATGAGCAGTTCTTC. It specifies CATSRVRTGYNEQFF.

This sequence joins TRBV27 and TRBJ1-6; D gene uncertain. This CDR3 has 16 residues. Germline values: CDR1 MNHEY, CDR2 SMNVEV (reference sequence). The V and J ends lost 7 bases and 6 bases respectively, with 19 bases between them. CDR3 coding DNA: TGTGCCAGCAAGGGAGGGTCATTAGTTGCTAATTCACCCCTCCACTTT. Encoded protein: CASKGGSLVANSPLHF.

The rearrangement links TRBV2 to TRBJ2-7; 7 bases are shared with TRBD1. The V gene end was trimmed by 8 bases and the J gene end by 6 bases; junction bases not matched to a gene: 7. The CDR3 consists of 12 residues. CDR1 and CDR2 from the germline V gene are SNHLY and FYNNEI. The CDR3 bases are TGTGCCAGCGTAGCGACAGGGACCGAGCAGTACTTC. It codes for CASVATGTEQYF.

V and J are TRBV10-3 and TRBJ1-2; D is possibly TRBD1 (5 bases). Trimming left V 4 bases short and J 3 bases short, with 12 bases between. CDR1 is ENHRY, CDR2 SYGVKD, per germline. CDR3 size: 14 residues. CDR3 sequence reads: CAISAQGRDYGYTF. The CDR3 DNA is TGTGCCATCAGTGCCCAGGGAAGGGACTATGGCTACACCTTC.

By frequency in the sample, this clone is large. The CDR3: CASTLGGSTTNYGYTF. CDR3 DNA: TGTGCCAGCACCCTCGGGGGGTCCACCACTAACTATGGCTACACCTTC. V and J are TRBV9 and TRBJ1-2; a weak D match, TRBD1 (5 bases). Germline V lookup: CDR1 SGDLS, CDR2 YYNGEE. This CDR3 spans 16 amino acids. V lost 6 bases to trimming and J lost 0 bases, with 18 bases between them.

This chain connects TRBV5-1 to TRBJ1-2, with 8 nucleotides matching TRBD1. The CDR3 spans 14 residues. Germline V gene sequence: CDR1 SGHRS, CDR2 YFSETQ. V lost 4 bases and J lost 4; bases outside the gene matches: 6. The CDR3 DNA reads TGCGCCAGCAGCCTTACAGGGGGTTCCTATGGCTACACCTTC. This translates into CASSLTGGSYGYTF.

The sample holds a few counts of this clone. The chain links TRBV14 to TRBJ1-2; no clear D gene. V lost 2 bases to trimming and J lost 8 bases, with 12 bases between them. The CDR3 length is 13 residues. Germline CDR1 SGHDN, CDR2 FVKESK. The CDR3 protein is CASSQMREGGYTF. For the CDR3, the DNA is TGTGCCAGCAGCCAAATGCGGGAAGGGGGCTACACCTTC.

This sequence joins TRBV19 and TRBJ1-1; D not certain. There are 14 residues in the CDR3. Germline CDR1 and CDR2: LNHDA and SQIVND (reference sequence). V shed 9 bases and J shed 3 bases, with 17 bases lying between them. CDR3 in DNA: TGTGCCAGCCACTTTTCGGGGATGTACACTGAAGCTTTCTTT. This translates into CASHFSGMYTEAFF.

This chain connects TRBV24-1 to TRBJ1-4; maybe TRBD1 (5 bases). The length of the CDR3 is 17 residues. The ends were cut back, 4 bases at V and 7 bases at J, with 21 bases in the middle. Germline V CDR1 and CDR2: KGHDR, SFDVKD. CDR3 sequence: CATSDPPSQGNSEKLFF. The CDR3 bases are TGTGCCACCAGTGACCCCCCCTCCCAGGGAAATAGTGAAAAACTGTTTTTT.

The V call is TRBV24-1, the J call TRBJ2-7; no definite D call. The CDR3 has 13 amino acids. CDR1 is KGHDR, CDR2 SFDVKD, per germline. Trimming took 4 bases from V and 3 from J, leaving 9 bases between them. As DNA, the CDR3 is TGTGCCACCAGTGACTCAGACTTCTACGAGCAGTACTTC. Encoded protein: CATSDSDFYEQYF.

The count of this clone is one. V gene TRBV6-2 or TRBV6-3 combines with J gene TRBJ1-2, with D perhaps TRBD1 (5 bases). The V and J ends lost 2 bases and 6 bases respectively, with 16 bases between them. Germline V CDR1 and CDR2: MNHEY, SVGEGT. There are 15 residues in the CDR3. The CDR3 spells CASSYQQAVQDGYTF. The DNA of the CDR3 is TGTGCCAGCAGTTACCAACAGGCGGTCCAAGATGGCTACACCTTC.

V gene TRBV6-5 combines with J gene TRBJ2-1, with 10 bases aligning to TRBD2. Germline V gene lookup returns CDR1 MNHEY and CDR2 SVGAGI. Germline trimming cut 7 bases from V and 0 bases from J; bases unmatched to any gene: 3. CDR3 length equals 15 residues. The CDR3 DNA reads as TGTGCCAGCAATAGCGGGGGGAGCTCCTACAATGAGCAGTTCTTC. It specifies CASNSGGSSYNEQFF.

J is TRBJ2-3 and V is TRBV5-1, with D maybe TRBD1 (6 bases). Trimming pared 0 bases from V and 0 bases from J, leaving 11 bases between. The CDR3 covers 16 residues. Germline V gene lookup returns CDR1 SGHRS and CDR2 YFSETQ. This chain's CDR3 is CASSLAGATSTDTQYF. The CDR3 DNA sequence: TGCGCCAGCAGCTTGGCAGGGGCCACTAGCACAGATACGCAGTATTTT.

The rearrangement joins TRBV5-1 to TRBJ2-7, with 8 bases fitting TRBD2. V lost 2 bases and J lost 11; bases outside the gene matches: 12. The CDR3 spans 14 residues. Germline V lookup: CDR1 SGHRS, CDR2 YFSETQ. The CDR3 protein is CASSFGVAGTLEYF. CDR3 coding DNA: TGCGCCAGCAGCTTCGGGGTAGCGGGGACGCTGGAGTACTTC.

The J gene is TRBJ2-5, the V gene TRBV3-1 (or the pseudogene TRBV3-2); TRBD1 agrees at 11 bases. There are 15 residues in the CDR3. The germline V gene has CDR1 LGHDT and CDR2 YNNKEL (reference sequence). The V and J ends lost 4 bases and 3 bases, in that order; junction bases with no gene match: 4. CDR3 in DNA: TGTGCCAGCAGCCCCGGACAGGGGGCGAAAGAGACCCAGTACTTC. Its translation is CASSPGQGAKETQYF.

The chain carries TRBV5-1 and TRBJ1-1; perhaps TRBD1 as D (6 bases). The CDR3 is 14 amino acids. Trimming took 1 base from V and 5 from J, leaving 12 bases between them. Germline V gene sequence: CDR1 SGHRS, CDR2 YFSETQ. CDR3 sequence: CASSLRTGQTEAFF. CDR3 sequence (DNA): TGCGCCAGCAGCTTGCGTACAGGGCAAACTGAAGCTTTCTTT.

This clone has a handful of counts. The J gene is TRBJ1-2, the V gene TRBV5-5; D gene ambiguous. CDR1 is SGHKS, CDR2 YYEKEE, per germline (reference sequence). V was pared by 4 bases and J by 8 bases, with 18 bases between. The CDR3 totals 14 residues. CDR3 nucleotide sequence: TGTGCCAGCAGCGGGTCCGGAAGGTTGCGGGGCTACACCTTC. Protein sequence: CASSGSGRLRGYTF.

This chain links TRBV28 with TRBJ2-1; 7 nucleotides line up with TRBD2. V lost 5 bases, J lost 0 bases, and 13 bases stayed unmatched. Germline V lookup: CDR1 MDHEN, CDR2 SYDVKM. CDR3 length equals 18 residues. The CDR3 DNA reads as TGTGCCAGCAGTCCCTCGCCCGGACTAGGAAGCTCCTACAATGAGCAGTTCTTC. Translated, it gives CASSPSPGLGSSYNEQFF.

This clone showed up just once. J is TRBJ2-3 and V is TRBV28; the D gene is possibly TRBD1 (6 bases). This CDR3 is 15 amino acids long. Trimming pared 5 bases from V and 6 bases from J, leaving 18 bases between. The germline CDR1 and CDR2 sequences are MDHEN and SYDVKM. The CDR3 nucleotides read TGTGCCAGCAGTCCCCAGACTCCTCAGGGGGATACGCAGTATTTT. This codes for CASSPQTPQGDTQYF.

This clone was detected once. The CDR3 bases are TGTGCCAGCAGTCGGTCCGGACAGGGGCGGTTTTACGAGCAGTACTTC. Translated: CASSRSGQGRFYEQYF. This chain connects TRBV9 to TRBJ2-7, with 9 positions matching TRBD1. V gave up 5 bases and J gave up 4 bases; unmatched junction bases: 13. CDR3 length: 16 residues. Per germline, CDR1 SGDLS and CDR2 YYNGEE.

V and J are TRBV5-1 and TRBJ2-3; possibly TRBD2 for D (6 bases). The V gene lost 3 bases and the J gene lost 0 bases, with 14 bases spanning the gap. The CDR3 runs 16 residues. CDR1 is SGHRS and CDR2 is YFSETQ in the germline V gene. The CDR3 reads CASSWGLLASTDTQYF. The CDR3 coding sequence is TGCGCCAGCAGCTGGGGACTCCTTGCTAGCACAGATACGCAGTATTTT.

The chain joins TRBV10-2 to TRBJ1-5; D remains ambiguous. CDR1 is WSHSY, CDR2 SAAADI, per germline. The germline V and J ends were trimmed by 3 bases and 0 bases, with 3 bases remaining between them. CDR3 length: 13 amino acids. The CDR3 sequence: CASSDSSNQPQHF. The CDR3 coding sequence is TGCGCCAGCAGTGACAGTAGCAATCAGCCCCAGCATTTT.

The chain recombines TRBV11-2 with TRBJ2-5, with D perhaps matching TRBD2 (6 bases). The V and J ends lost 5 bases and 5 bases respectively, with 12 bases between them. CDR1 is SGHAT, CDR2 FQNNGV, per germline. The CDR3 totals 13 residues. The DNA of the CDR3 is TGTGCCAGCAGCCTGGGGGGTCGCGAGACCCAGTACTTC. This encodes CASSLGGRETQYF.

The rearrangement uses TRBV4-1 and TRBJ2-3; perhaps TRBD1 as D (6 bases). The V and J ends lost 4 bases and 1 base respectively, with 9 bases between them. The CDR3 is 14 residues long. In germline, CDR1 is MGHRA, CDR2 YSYEKL. The CDR3 DNA is TGCGCCAGCAGCCGTGAGGGGGGCACAGATACGCAGTATTTT. Translation: CASSREGGTDTQYF.

The chain combines TRBV6-1 with TRBJ1-4; possibly TRBD1 for D (6 bases). V was clipped by 3 bases and J by 6 bases, with 17 bases between them. CDR1 and CDR2 (germline): MNHNS, SASEGT. The CDR3 length is 16 residues. The CDR3 region is CASSEGPGAGDEKLFF. The CDR3 region has the DNA TGTGCCAGCAGTGAGGGGCCGGGTGCAGGGGATGAAAAACTGTTTTTT.

The chain combines TRBV20-1 with TRBJ2-5; 7 nucleotides agree with TRBD2. Trimming took 7 bases from V and 5 from J; bases not matched to a gene: 4. Per germline, CDR1 DFQATT and CDR2 SNEGSKA (reference sequence). The length of the CDR3 is 11 residues. The DNA of the CDR3 is TGCAGTGAACTAGCGCGTGAGACCCAGTACTTC. It translates to CSELARETQYF.

The chain carries TRBV9 and TRBJ1-1; D might be TRBD1 (6 bases). The CDR3 covers 17 residues. The V end was cut by 4 bases, the J end by 0 bases, with 19 bases between. Germline V CDR1 and CDR2: SGDLS, YYNGEE. The CDR3 sequence is CASSYLKGGRVNTEAFF. CDR3 nucleotides: TGTGCCAGCAGCTACTTAAAGGGGGGGCGCGTGAACACTGAAGCTTTCTTT.

The genes are TRBV10-3 and TRBJ1-3; TRBD1 is a possible D gene (6 bases). Germline V gene lookup returns CDR1 ENHRY and CDR2 SYGVKD. The V and J ends lost 3 bases and 5 bases respectively, with 14 bases between them. The CDR3 runs to 15 residues. The CDR3 bases are TGTGCCATCAGTGATAGGGGGATGAAGAGAAACACCATATATTTT. Amino acid sequence: CAISDRGMKRNTIYF.

The gene calls are TRBV10-3 and TRBJ2-1, with TRBD1 matching 10 bases. The trim removed 2 bases at V and 7 bases at J, leaving 5 bases unmatched. Germline assignment: CDR1 ENHRY and CDR2 SYGVKD. The CDR3 consists of 15 residues. For the CDR3, the DNA is TGTGCCATCAGTGAGGTGGACAGGGGGTTGAATGAGCAGTTCTTC. It is translated as CAISEVDRGLNEQFF.